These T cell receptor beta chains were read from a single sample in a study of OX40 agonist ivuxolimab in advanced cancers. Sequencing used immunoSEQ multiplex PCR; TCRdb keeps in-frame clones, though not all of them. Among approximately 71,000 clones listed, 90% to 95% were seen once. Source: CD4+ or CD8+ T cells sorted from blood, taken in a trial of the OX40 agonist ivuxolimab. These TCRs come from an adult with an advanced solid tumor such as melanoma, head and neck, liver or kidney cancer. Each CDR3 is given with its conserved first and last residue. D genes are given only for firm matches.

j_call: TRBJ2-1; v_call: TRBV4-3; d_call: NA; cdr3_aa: CASSQRGLAVSSYNEQFF
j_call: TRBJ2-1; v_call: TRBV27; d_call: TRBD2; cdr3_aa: CASRVGTSAYNEQFF
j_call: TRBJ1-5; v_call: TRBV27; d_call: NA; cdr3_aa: CASSSIQDRRGQPQHF
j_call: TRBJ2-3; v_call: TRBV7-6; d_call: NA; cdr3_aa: CASSLGRMGADTQYF
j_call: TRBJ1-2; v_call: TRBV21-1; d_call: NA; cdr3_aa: CASSSRDSFFCGYTF
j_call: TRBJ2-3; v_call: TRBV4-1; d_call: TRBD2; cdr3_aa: CASSQVASGSSRTDTQYF
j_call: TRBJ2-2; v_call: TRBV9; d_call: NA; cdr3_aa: CASSARQRNTGELFF
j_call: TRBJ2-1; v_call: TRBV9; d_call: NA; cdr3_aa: CASSPDGVASSYNEQFF
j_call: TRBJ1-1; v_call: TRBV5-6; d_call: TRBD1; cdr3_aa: CASSFEARRGGADTEAFF
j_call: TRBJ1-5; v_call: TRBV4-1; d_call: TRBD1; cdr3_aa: CASPRGKGGRGNQPQHF
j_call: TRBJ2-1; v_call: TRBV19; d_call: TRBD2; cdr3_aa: CASSPLAGGLNEQFF
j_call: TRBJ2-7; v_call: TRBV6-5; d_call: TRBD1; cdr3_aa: CASSFFSGTGGDEQYF
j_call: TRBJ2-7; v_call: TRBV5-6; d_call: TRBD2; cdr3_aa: CASTLLLAGGYEQYF
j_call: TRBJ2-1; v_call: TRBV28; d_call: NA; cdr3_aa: CASSPQGTEQFF
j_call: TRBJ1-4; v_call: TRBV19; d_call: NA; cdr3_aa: CASSMGTATNEKLFF
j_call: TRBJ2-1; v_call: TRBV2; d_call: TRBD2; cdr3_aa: CASSWTRARNEQFF
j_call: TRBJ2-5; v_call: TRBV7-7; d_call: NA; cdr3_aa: CASSSIRGARETQYF
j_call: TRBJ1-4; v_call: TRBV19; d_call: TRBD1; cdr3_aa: CASSHQGDPRMAFSTNEKLFF
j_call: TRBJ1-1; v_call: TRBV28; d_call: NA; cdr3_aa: CASSLRDGEAFF
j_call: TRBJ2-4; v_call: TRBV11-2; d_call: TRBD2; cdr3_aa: CASSFLLSASGSGNIQYF
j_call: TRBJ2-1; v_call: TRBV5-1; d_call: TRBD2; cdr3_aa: CASSLGGLAVDEQFF
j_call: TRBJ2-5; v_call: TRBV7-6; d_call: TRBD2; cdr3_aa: CASSPLAGGPQETQYF
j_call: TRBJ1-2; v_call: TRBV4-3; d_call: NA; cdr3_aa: CASSQDREGSYGYTF
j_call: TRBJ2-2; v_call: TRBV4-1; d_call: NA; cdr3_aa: CASSQVYGFRNTGELFF
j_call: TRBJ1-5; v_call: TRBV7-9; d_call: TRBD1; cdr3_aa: CASSPSTGTGGRQPQHF
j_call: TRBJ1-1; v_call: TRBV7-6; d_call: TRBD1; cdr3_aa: CASSLGDRAMTNTEAFF
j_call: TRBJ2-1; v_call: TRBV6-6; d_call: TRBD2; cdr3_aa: CASRRLAGGTYNEQFF
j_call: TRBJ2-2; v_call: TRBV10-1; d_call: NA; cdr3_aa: CASSVPGPNTGELFF
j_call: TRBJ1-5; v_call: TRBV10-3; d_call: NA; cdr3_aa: CAISDKRVGNQPQHF
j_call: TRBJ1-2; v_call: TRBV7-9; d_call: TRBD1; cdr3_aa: CASSAAGGGYGYTF
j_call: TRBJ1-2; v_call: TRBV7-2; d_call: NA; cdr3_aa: CASSSRPAGGYGYTF
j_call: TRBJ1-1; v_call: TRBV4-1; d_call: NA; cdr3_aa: CASSQGSIGQMNTEAFF
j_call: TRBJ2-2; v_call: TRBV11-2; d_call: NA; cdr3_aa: CASSLVVNTGELFF
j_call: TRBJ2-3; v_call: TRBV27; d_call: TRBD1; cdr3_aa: CASRAPGTGGPGPDTQYF
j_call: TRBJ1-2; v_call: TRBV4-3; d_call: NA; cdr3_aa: CASSQDGVVGYTF
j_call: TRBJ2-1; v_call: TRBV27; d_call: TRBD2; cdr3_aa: CASSLTSGSLYNEQFF
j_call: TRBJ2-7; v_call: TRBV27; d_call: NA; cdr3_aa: CASSFRGGDYEQYF
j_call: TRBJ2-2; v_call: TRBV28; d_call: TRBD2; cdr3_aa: CASRSLRGGDTGELFF
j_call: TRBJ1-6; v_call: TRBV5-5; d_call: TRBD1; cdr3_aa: CASSTHRGDSPLHF
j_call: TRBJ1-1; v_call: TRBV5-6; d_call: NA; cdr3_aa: CASSQHRASTEAFF
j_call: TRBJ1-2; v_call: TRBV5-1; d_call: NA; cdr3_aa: CASSPGDSVAALNYGYTF
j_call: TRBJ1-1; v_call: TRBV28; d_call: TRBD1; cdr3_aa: CASSIDRGREGTEAFF
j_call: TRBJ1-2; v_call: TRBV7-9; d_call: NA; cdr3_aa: CASSFLQTNYGYTF
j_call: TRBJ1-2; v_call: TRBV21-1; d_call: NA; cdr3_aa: CASRPALDRVYGYTF
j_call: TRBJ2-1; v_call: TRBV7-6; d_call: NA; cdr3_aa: CASSLGGRSYNEQFF
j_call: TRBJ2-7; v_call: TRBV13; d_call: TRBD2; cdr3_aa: CASSLLFLGTSGRIPYEQYF
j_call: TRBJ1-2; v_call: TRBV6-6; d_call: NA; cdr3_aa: CASSYDGYTF
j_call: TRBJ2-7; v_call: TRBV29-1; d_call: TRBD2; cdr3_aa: CSVDQRDSYEQYF
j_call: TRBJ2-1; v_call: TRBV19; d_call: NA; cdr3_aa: CASSITGTSYNEQFF
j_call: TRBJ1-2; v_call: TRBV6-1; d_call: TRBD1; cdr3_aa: CASTTGTGTHGYTF
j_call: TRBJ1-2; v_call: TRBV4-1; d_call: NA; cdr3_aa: CASSQVPSANYGYTF
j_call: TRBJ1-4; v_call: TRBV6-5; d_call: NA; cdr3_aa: CASSLAGPVNEKLFF
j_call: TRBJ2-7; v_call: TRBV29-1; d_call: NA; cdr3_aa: CSVEVARAVQEQYF
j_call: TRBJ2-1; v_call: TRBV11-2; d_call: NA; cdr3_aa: CASSLDNEQFF